The entry below gives a single T cell receptor (beta chain) sequence along with its context. Antigen unknown. Target depth was 1 in 200,000 to 1 in 1 million T cells, about 10x per clonotype. This table comes from immunoSEQ multiplex PCR, and its TCRdb copy is limited to in-frame clones, with some not included. This sample has 130,000 to 150,000 clones, with more than 85% found just once. Trimming at V came to 3 bases and at J to 3 bases, leaving 6 bases not matched to a gene. Per the germline V gene, CDR1 is SQVTM and CDR2 is ANQGSEA. This CDR3 comprises 16 residues. This sample stems from a study of cytotoxic CD8 clonotypes in ibrutinib-treated CLL. Study information: Across the patients, about a dozen were relapsed/refractory, over 14 treatment-naive and about 18 IGHV unmutated. The study, taken as a whole, reports: Public clonotypes were seen rarely and were contracted or stable on treatment.

This clonotype originated in a human donor with chronic lymphocytic leukemia. The V call is TRBV29-1, the J call TRBJ2-3; 13 positions agree with TRBD2. Material: PBMCs, obtained after 12 months of ibrutinib treatment. This CDR3 is CSVDPRTSGRTDTQYF. As DNA, the CDR3 is TGCAGCGTTGACCCCCGGACTAGCGGGAGAACAGATACGCAGTATTTT.